This note documents a single T cell receptor beta chain sequence. Its antigen is not identified. There are 17 residues in the CDR3. Germline values: CDR1 SGHRS, CDR2 YFSETQ. The ends lost 0 bases at V and 4 bases at J; junction bases unmatched: 6. Assay used: immunoSEQ multiplex PCR; TCRdb lists only in-frame clones, some missing. The sample has 100,000 to 150,000 clones, approximately 90% seen once; the top ten hold roughly 2%. This entry is derived from a study of cytomegalovirus exposure and HLA in healthy donors. Study conclusions and caveats: TCR beta chains numbering under 200 were designated cytomegalovirus-associated. While the bulk of TCR sequences proved rare, some public TCRs turned up in many donors. A few chains tied to CMV proved CMV antigen-specific in vitro. That first-cohort TCR clusters tended to co-occur in the 95 to 150 validation repertoires was found in a later analysis.

This clonotype originated in a woman between 18 and 30 years old in good health and CMV-seronegative. V gene TRBV5-1 combines with J gene TRBJ2-3; TRBD2 agrees at 12 bases. The sequencing input was PBMCs. The CDR3 reads CASSLGVLAGGADTQYF. In DNA, the CDR3 is TGCGCCAGCAGCTTGGGAGTACTAGCGGGAGGCGCAGATACGCAGTATTTT.